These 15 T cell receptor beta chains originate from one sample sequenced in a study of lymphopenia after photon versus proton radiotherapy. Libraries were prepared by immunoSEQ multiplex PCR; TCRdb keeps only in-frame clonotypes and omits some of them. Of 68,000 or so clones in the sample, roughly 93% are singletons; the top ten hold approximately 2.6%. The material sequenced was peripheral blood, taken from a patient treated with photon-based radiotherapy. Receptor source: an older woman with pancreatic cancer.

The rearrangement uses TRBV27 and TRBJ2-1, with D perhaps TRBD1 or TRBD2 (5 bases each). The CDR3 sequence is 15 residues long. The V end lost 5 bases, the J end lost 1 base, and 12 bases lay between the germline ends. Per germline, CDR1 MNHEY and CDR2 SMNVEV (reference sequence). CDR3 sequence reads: CASSVGTASYNEQFF. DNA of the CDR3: TGTGCCAGCAGTGTCGGGACGGCATCCTACAATGAGCAGTTCTTC.

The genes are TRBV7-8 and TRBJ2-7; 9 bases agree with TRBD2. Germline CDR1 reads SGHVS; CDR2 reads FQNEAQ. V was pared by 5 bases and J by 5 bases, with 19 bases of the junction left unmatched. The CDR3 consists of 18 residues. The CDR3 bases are TGTGCCAGCAGCCCCAGGGGTATGGCGAGGCGGGAGGGCCACGAGCAGTACTTC. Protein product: CASSPRGMARREGHEQYF.

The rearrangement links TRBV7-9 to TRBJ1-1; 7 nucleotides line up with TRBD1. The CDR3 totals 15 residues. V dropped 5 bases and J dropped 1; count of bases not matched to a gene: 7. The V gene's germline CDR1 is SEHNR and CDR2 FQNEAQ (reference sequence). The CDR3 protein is CASSPRQGRNTEAFF. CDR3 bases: TGTGCCAGCAGCCCTCGACAGGGTAGGAACACTGAAGCTTTCTTT.

For the CDR3, the DNA is TGCGCCAGCAGCTTCGGACAGACCGTACGCGAGGAGCAGTTCTTC. Translating gives CASSFGQTVREEQFF. V usage is TRBV5-1 and J usage is TRBJ2-1; TRBD1 might be the D (6 bases). Trimming left V 2 bases short and J 10 bases short, with 19 bases between. This CDR3 is built from 15 residues. Germline loops: CDR1 SGHRS, CDR2 YFSETQ.

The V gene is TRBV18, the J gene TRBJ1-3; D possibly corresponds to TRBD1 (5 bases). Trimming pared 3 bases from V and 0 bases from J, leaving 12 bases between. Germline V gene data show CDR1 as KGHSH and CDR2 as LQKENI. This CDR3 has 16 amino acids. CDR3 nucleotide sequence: TGTGCCAGCTCACCCGACGGGGGAAGCTCTGGAAACACCATATATTTT. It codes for CASSPDGGSSGNTIYF.

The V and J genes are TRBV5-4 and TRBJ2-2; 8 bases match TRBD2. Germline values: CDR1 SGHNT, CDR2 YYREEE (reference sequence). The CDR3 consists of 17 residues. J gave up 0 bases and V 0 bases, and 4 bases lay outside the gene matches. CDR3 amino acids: CASSLAGGLANTGELFF. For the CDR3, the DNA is TGTGCCAGCAGCTTGGCCGGGGGACTAGCGAACACCGGGGAGCTGTTTTTT.

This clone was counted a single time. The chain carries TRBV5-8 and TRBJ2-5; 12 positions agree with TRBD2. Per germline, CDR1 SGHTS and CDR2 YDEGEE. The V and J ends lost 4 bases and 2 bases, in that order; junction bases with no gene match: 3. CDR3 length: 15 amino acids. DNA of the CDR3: TGTGCCAGCAGCGTCGGGACTAGCGGGCAAGAGACCCAGTACTTC. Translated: CASSVGTSGQETQYF.

DNA for the CDR3: TGTGCCTGGAGCCCCCCAGCTGCTAACTATGGCTACACCTTC. Its translation is CAWSPPAANYGYTF. The chain couples TRBV30 to TRBJ1-2; no clear D gene. The CDR3 extends over 14 amino acids. Per germline, CDR1 GTSNPN and CDR2 SVGIG (reference sequence). Deletions cut 3 bases from V and 0 bases from J, with 11 bases between.

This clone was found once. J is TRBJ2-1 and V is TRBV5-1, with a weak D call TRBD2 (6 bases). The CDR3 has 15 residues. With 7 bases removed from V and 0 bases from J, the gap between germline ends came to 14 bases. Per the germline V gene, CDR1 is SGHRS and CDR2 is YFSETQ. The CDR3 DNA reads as TGCGCCAGCTCGAAGGAGGGAAGCTCCTACAATGAGCAGTTCTTC. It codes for CASSKEGSSYNEQFF.

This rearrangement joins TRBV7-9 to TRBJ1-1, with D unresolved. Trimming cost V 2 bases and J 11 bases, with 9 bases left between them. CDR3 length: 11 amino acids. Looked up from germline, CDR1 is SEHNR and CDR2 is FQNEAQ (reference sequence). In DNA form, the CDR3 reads TGTGCCAGCAGCTTAAGGCAGACCGCTTTCTTT. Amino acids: CASSLRQTAFF.

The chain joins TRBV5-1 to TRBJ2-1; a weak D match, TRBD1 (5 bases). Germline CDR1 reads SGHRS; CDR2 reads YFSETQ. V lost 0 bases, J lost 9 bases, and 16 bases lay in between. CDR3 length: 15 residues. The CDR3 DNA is TGCGCCAGCAGCTTGGAAGCAGGGCCCCAGGGTGAGCAGTTCTTC. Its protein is CASSLEAGPQGEQFF.

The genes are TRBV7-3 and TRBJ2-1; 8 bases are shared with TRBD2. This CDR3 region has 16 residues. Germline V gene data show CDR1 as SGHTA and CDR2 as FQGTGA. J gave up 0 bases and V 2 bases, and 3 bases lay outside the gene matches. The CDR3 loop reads CASSLVLADSYNEQFF. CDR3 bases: TGTGCCAGCAGCTTAGTACTAGCGGACTCCTACAATGAGCAGTTCTTC.

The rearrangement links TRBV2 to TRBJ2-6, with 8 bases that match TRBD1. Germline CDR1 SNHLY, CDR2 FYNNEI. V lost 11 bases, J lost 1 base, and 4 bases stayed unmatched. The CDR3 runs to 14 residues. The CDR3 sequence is CAGGQGSGANVLTF. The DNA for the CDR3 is TGTGCCGGCGGACAGGGTTCTGGGGCCAACGTCCTGACTTTC. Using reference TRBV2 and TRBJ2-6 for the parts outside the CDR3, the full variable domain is EPEVTQTPSHQVTQMGQEVILRCVPISNHLYFYWYRQILGQKVEFLVSFYNNEISEKSEIFDDQFSVERPDGSNFTLKIRSTKLEDSAMYFCAGGQGSGANVLTFGAGSRLTVL.

The DNA of the CDR3 is TGCAGCGTTCGCAAGACAGGCCGGGGCACAGATACGCAGTATTTT. Encoded protein: CSVRKTGRGTDTQYF. J is TRBJ2-3 and V is TRBV29-1; possible D gene TRBD1, 6 bases. Between the trimmed V and J ends, which lost 5 bases and 1 base, there was a span of 16 bases. This CDR3 is built from 15 residues. Germline CDR1 is SQVTM and CDR2 is ANQGSEA.

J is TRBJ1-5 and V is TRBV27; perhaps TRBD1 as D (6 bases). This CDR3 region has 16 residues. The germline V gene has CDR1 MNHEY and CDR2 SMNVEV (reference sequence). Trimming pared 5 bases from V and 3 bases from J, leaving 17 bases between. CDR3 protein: CASSPGGAGLNQPQHF. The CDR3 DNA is TGTGCCAGCAGTCCCGGGGGGGCAGGGCTCAATCAGCCCCAGCATTTT.